The text below deals with one TCR beta chain. What it binds is unknown. This entry is derived from a study of cytomegalovirus exposure and HLA in healthy donors. Study-wide points: Later on, a genetic analysis was performed. It linked a missense variant in DCLRE1C with V- and J-gene trimming of TCR beta. A further, later analysis showed that HLA-associated TCR beta chains (compared with equally common others) were more clonally expanded. In all likelihood, a cluster of highly shared sequence variants was a sequencing artifact.

CDR1 and CDR2 (germline): LGHNA, YSLEER. The J segment lost 3 bases and the V segment lost 1 base, leaving 6 bases of the junction unmatched. The CDR3 length is 15 residues. It was with 60 Vbeta and 13 Jbeta primers that the PCR ran. Only in-frame clones appear in the TCRdb table, and some are missing; sequencing was by immunoSEQ multiplex PCR. The sample holds roughly 180,000 clones, more than 65% seen once. Sequenced material: PBMCs. The rearrangement joins TRBV4-3 to TRBJ2-7, with TRBD1 matching 7 bases. The sequence was obtained from a woman aged 25 to 39 in good health and CMV-seropositive. Here the CDR3 reads CASSQGPNRGYEQYF. The CDR3 nucleotides read TGCGCCAGCAGCCAAGGGCCCAACAGGGGCTACGAGCAGTACTTC.